This T cell receptor beta chain was profiled in a study of blood T cell repertoires in COVID-19. The repertoire was sequenced with immunoSEQ multiplex PCR; TCRdb's copy has only in-frame clones and lacks some. The sample contains around 300,000 clones, roughly 88% of which appear only once. The CDR3 totals 12 residues. Germline CDR1 LGHDT, CDR2 YNNKEL (reference sequence). Trimming left V 6 bases short and J 10 bases short, with 10 bases between. The rearrangement uses TRBV3-1 (or the pseudogene TRBV3-2) and TRBJ1-6; tentative D call: TRBD1 (6 bases). The clonotype comes from a woman under 40 with COVID-19, enrolled during active disease. The sequenced material came from peripheral blood. CDR3 coding DNA: TGTGCCAGCAGGGGGGGGGCCTCACCCCTCCACTTT. It is translated as CASRGGASPLHF.